This paragraph reports one TCR beta chain. In the original analysis: Reference gene primer amplification in the assay estimated nucleated cell counts. Measured with immunoSEQ multiplex PCR; TCRdb has only the in-frame clones, and not every one. V and J calls and clone size are given by that table; D and trimming were obtained from the DNA. Of around 260,000 clones in the sample, approximately 81% were seen once. This sample is part of a study of blood T cell repertoires in COVID-19. Study-wide context: The United States, Italy and Spain were the sources of the acute and convalescent COVID-19 samples. Sources were T cells, B-cell-depleted T cells, or PBMCs; the material itself was cDNA or gDNA.

The germline CDR1 and CDR2 sequences are WNHNN and SYGVQD (reference sequence). V gave up 4 bases and J gave up 6 bases; unmatched junction bases: 3. The length of the CDR3 is 14 residues. The sample was peripheral blood. The chain employs TRBV10-1 and TRBJ2-2; 9 bases align to TRBD1. This TCR was recovered from a man in his fifties or sixties with acute or convalescent COVID-19. The CDR3 region has the DNA TGCGCCAGCAGTGGGACAGGGGCCCCCGGGGAGCTGTTTTTT. It encodes CASSGTGAPGELFF.